This T cell receptor beta chain was identified during a study of beta chain features in type 1 diabetes. The germline gives CDR1 MDHEN, CDR2 SYDVKM. The CDR3 is 16 residues long. The V and J ends lost 7 bases and 3 bases respectively, with 18 bases between them. The isolated RNA, all of it, was reverse transcribed, so expressed TCRB transcripts were what got sequenced. Some clones are missing from TCRdb's copy, which holds only in-frame ones; the method was immunoSEQ multiplex PCR. This table has 130,000 to 150,000 clones, roughly 48% appearing once. Material for sequencing was Tregs from blood. This chain uses TRBV28 with TRBJ2-2; D is unresolved. The receptor's source is a young man in good health. CDR3 DNA sequence: TGTGCCAGCAACCCCGAGGCGGAGAGAGACACCGGGGAGCTGTTTTTT. It encodes CASNPEAERDTGELFF.